The sequence of this T cell receptor (beta chain) was determined in a study of T cell repertoires and Cas9 in healthy adults. As for the study in general: CD4 and CD8 compartments: SpCas9-reactive T cells profiled for potency, cytotoxicity, lineage. Overall study findings and caveats: Reportedly, SpCas9-reactive effector T cell proliferation and function were mitigated by SpCas9-reactive Tregs in vitro.

The data were produced by immunoSEQ multiplex PCR, yet TCRdb's version contains in-frame clones alone and is incomplete. This sample has approximately 23,000 clones, with around 90% found just once. About this clone itself: Its antigen is unidentified.

The sample consisted of CD4+ effector T cells (CD127+, CD25-, CD137-, CD154-) from PBMCs; culture status not recorded. This clonotype was sampled from a human donor in good health.

DNA of the CDR3: TGTGCCAGCGTTAGGGTATCCGGAAGGTCCGGGGAGCTGTTTTTT. Its protein is CASVRVSGRSGELFF. The chain recombines TRBV28 with TRBJ2-2, with D uncertain. The CDR3 is 15 amino acids. Per germline, CDR1 MDHEN and CDR2 SYDVKM. The V end was cut by 8 bases, the J end by 6 bases, with 19 bases between.